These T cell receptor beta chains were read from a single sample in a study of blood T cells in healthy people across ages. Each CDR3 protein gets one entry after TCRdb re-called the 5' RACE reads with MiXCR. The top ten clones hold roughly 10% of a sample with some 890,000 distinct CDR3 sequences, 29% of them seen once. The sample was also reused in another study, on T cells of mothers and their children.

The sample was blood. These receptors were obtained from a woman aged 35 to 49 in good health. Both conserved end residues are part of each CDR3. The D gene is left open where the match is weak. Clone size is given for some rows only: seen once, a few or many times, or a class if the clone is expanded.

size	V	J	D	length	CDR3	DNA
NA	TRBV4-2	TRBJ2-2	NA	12	CASTRGTGELFF	TGTGCCAGCACTCGAGGGACCGGGGAGCTGTTTTTT
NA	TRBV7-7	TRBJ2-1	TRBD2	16	CASSPAAGGGRNEQFF	TGTGCCAGCAGTCCTGCAGCGGGAGGGGGGCGCAATGAGCAGTTCTTC
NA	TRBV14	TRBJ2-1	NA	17	CASSQRLGSGSYNEQFF	TGTGCCAGCAGCCAACGACTGGGATCCGGCTCCTACAATGAGCAGTTCTTC
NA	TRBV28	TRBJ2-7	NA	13	CASRLRLTYEQYF	TGTGCCAGCAGACTTCGACTAACCTACGAGCAGTACTTC
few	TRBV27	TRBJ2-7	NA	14	CASSFGPGGYEQYF	TGTGCCAGCAGCTTCGGGCCCGGGGGCTACGAGCAGTACTTC
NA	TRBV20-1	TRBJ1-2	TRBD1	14	CSAATGGFNYGYTF	TGCAGTGCCGCGACAGGGGGATTTAACTATGGCTACACCTTC
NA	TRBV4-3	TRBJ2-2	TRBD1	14	CASSQQTGAGELFF	TGCGCCAGCAGCCAACAGACAGGGGCCGGGGAGCTGTTTTTT
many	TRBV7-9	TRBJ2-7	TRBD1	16	CASSLVGTDFSYEQYF	TGTGCCAGCAGCTTGGTTGGGACAGACTTCTCCTACGAGCAGTACTTC
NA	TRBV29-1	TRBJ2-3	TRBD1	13	CSIGQGGTDTQYF	TGCAGCATCGGACAGGGGGGGACAGATACGCAGTATTTT
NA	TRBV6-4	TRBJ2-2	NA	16	CASSEVPVPNTGELFF	TGTGCCAGCAGTGAGGTTCCAGTGCCGAACACCGGGGAGCTGTTTTTT
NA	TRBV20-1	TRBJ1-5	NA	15	CSARESVGTNQPQHF	TGCAGTGCTAGAGAGTCGGTAGGGACCAATCAGCCCCAGCATTTT
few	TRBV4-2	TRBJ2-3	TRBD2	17	CASSQDRTSIGTDTQYF	TGTGCCAGCAGCCAAGACCGGACTAGCATCGGCACAGATACGCAGTATTTT
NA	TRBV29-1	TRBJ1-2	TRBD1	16	CSAGDRALPSNYGYTF	TGCAGCGCAGGGGACAGGGCCCTTCCCTCCAACTATGGCTACACCTTC